These 16 T cell receptor beta chains originate from one sample sequenced in a study of shared clonotypes between healthy human individuals. Data came from immunoSEQ multiplex PCR; TCRdb stores just in-frame clones and leaves some out. The sample comprises over a million clones, about four fifths of which are singletons, and more than 0.5% rests with the top ten. Sequenced sample: memory CD4+ T cells from PBMCs. The subset was: CD45RA-negative fraction. Receptors originate from a young man in good health. Some clones in this sample may be carry-over from other donors' samples.

The chain joins TRBV18 to TRBJ1-2; D perhaps matches TRBD1 (6 bases). Germline CDR1 reads KGHSH; CDR2 reads LQKENI. This CDR3 is built from 18 residues. V dropped 3 bases and J dropped 8 bases, with 28 bases sitting between them. The CDR3 sequence: CASSPPNYSGALVGGYTF. The DNA of the CDR3 is TGTGCCAGCTCACCTCCGAACTACTCGGGGGCTCTAGTCGGAGGCTACACCTTC.

The chain uses TRBV14 and TRBJ2-3, with no clear D. Germline CDR1 reads SGHDN; CDR2 reads FVKESK. The CDR3 consists of 12 residues. Trimming stripped 1 base from V and 7 bases from J, with 6 bases between. DNA of the CDR3: TGTGCCAGCAGCCAAGCGTCCCATACGCAGTATTTT. Translating gives CASSQASHTQYF.

The genes are TRBV9 and TRBJ1-1; 8 bases line up with TRBD1. The CDR3 covers 19 residues. Trimming at V came to 2 bases and at J to 1 base, leaving 16 bases not matched to a gene. Germline V lookup: CDR1 SGDLS, CDR2 YYNGEE. The DNA of the CDR3 is TGTGCCAGCAGCGTGGGTTCTGGACAGGGAAGAGTTAGGAACACTGAAGCTTTCTTT. Its translation: CASSVGSGQGRVRNTEAFF.

This chain uses TRBV20-1 with TRBJ2-3; D assignment may be TRBD1 or TRBD2 (5 bases each). Trimming shortened V by 7 bases and J by 10 bases, and 15 bases separated the two germline ends. The CDR3 is made up of 11 amino acids. In germline, CDR1 is DFQATT, CDR2 SNEGSKA (reference sequence). The CDR3 spells CSGDQLGPQYF. The CDR3 DNA sequence: TGCAGTGGCGACCAGTTGGGACCGCAGTATTTT.

The chain couples TRBV15 to TRBJ2-1; D possibly corresponds to TRBD2 (6 bases). With 1 base removed from V and 9 bases from J, the gap between germline ends came to 19 bases. This CDR3 contains 16 residues. Germline CDR1 reads LNHNV; CDR2 reads YYDKDF (reference sequence). CDR3 in DNA: TGTGCCACCAGCAGAGCCCCGCGGGGTAGAATTGGTGAGCAGTTCTTC. Its translation is CATSRAPRGRIGEQFF.

The rearrangement uses TRBV2 and TRBJ1-5; D might be TRBD1 (6 bases). V lost 2 bases, J lost 0 bases, and 14 bases lay in between. The CDR3 is made up of 17 amino acids. In germline, CDR1 is SNHLY, CDR2 FYNNEI. CDR3 sequence (DNA): TGTGCCAGCAGTGAACGGGCAGGGGCTCGTAGCAATCAGCCCCAGCATTTT. Translated, it gives CASSERAGARSNQPQHF.

The CDR3 sequence: CASSYGPVFNIQYF. CDR3 DNA: TGTGCCAGCAGTTACGGGCCAGTTTTCAACATTCAGTACTTC. The chain combines TRBV6-5 with TRBJ2-4; D unresolved. This CDR3 is 14 amino acids long. Trimming stripped 2 bases from V and 7 bases from J, with 12 bases between. Germline lookup yields CDR1 MNHEY and CDR2 SVGAGI.

This rearrangement joins TRBV7-2 to TRBJ2-1; TRBD1 is a possible D gene (7 bases). Trimming took 5 bases from V and 7 from J, leaving 9 bases between them. Germline values: CDR1 SGHTA, CDR2 FQGNSA. The CDR3 has 12 amino acids. CDR3 coding DNA: TGTGCCAGCAGCCCAGGGGGGAATGAGCAGTTCTTC. Protein product: CASSPGGNEQFF.

In this sample, this clone turned up once. CDR3 amino acids: CASSLGRVSYTF. CDR3 DNA sequence: TGTGCCAGCAGCTTAGGCAGGGTGAGCTACACCTTC. This chain connects TRBV11-2 to TRBJ1-2; weak D call: TRBD1 (5 bases). This CDR3 has 12 residues. Trimming pared 1 base from V and 9 bases from J, leaving 9 bases between. CDR1 and CDR2 (germline): SGHAT, FQNNGV.

This sequence joins TRBV28 and TRBJ1-6; D is possibly TRBD1 (5 bases). V lost 6 bases to trimming and J lost 8 bases, with 14 bases between them. Per the germline V gene, CDR1 is MDHEN and CDR2 is SYDVKM. The CDR3 sequence is 14 residues long. The CDR3 sequence is CASRRPMGDSPLHF. The CDR3 nucleotides are TGTGCCAGCAGGCGACCTATGGGGGATTCACCCCTCCACTTT.

This sequence joins TRBV9 and TRBJ1-5; possibly TRBD1 for D (5 bases). The ends were cut back, 5 bases at V and 7 bases at J, with 16 bases in the middle. CDR1 and CDR2 (germline): SGDLS, YYNGEE. The length of the CDR3 is 14 residues. The CDR3 sequence is CASSSEVGDQPQHF. The CDR3 coding sequence is TGTGCCAGCAGTTCGGAGGTTGGGGACCAGCCCCAGCATTTT.

As to this clone: Other DNA sequences within the sample encode an identical CDR3. The chain is built from TRBV7-3 and TRBJ2-5; a weak D match, TRBD2 (5 bases). The CDR3 consists of 13 residues. The germline V gene has CDR1 SGHTA and CDR2 FQGTGA. V lost 3 bases and J 5 bases, leaving 10 bases between the germline ends. This chain's CDR3 is CASSLSRAETQYF. CDR3 nucleotide sequence: TGTGCCAGCAGCTTGTCGCGGGCGGAGACCCAGTACTTC.

In regard to this clone: A much larger clonotype is one base distant, so this may be a read error. The J gene is TRBJ1-1, the V gene TRBV11-3; D is possibly TRBD1 (5 bases). The CDR3 totals 13 residues. Germline CDR1 and CDR2: SGHNT and YENEEA. V gave up 4 bases and J gave up 0 bases, with 6 bases separating them. The CDR3 reads CASSSGMNTEAFF. The CDR3 bases are TGTGCCAGCAGCTCAGGGATGAACACTGAAGCTTTCTTT.

The chain has TRBV5-4 and TRBJ2-5; no firm D call. Trimming left V 4 bases short and J 4 bases short, with 11 bases between. CDR3 length equals 13 residues. CDR1 is SGHNT and CDR2 is YYREEE in the germline V gene (reference sequence). The CDR3 region is CASSKDIPETQYF. CDR3 in DNA: TGTGCCAGCAGCAAAGACATACCAGAGACCCAGTACTTC.

This clone turned up a few times. CDR3 nucleotide sequence: TGTGCCAGCAGCCCCGACACAACGCGGGGCTATGGCTACACCTTC. Translating gives CASSPDTTRGYGYTF. The chain carries TRBV6-5 and TRBJ1-2; D unclear. With 6 bases removed from V and 4 bases from J, the gap between germline ends came to 18 bases. From germline, CDR1 is MNHEY and CDR2 SVGAGI. CDR3 length: 15 residues.

The chain joins TRBV11-3 to TRBJ2-1; a weak D match, TRBD2 (5 bases). The CDR3 covers 15 residues. Germline assignment: CDR1 SGHNT and CDR2 YENEEA. V was clipped by 5 bases and J by 0 bases, with 11 bases between them. The CDR3 DNA reads TGTGCCAGCAGCCCTGGGGAGAGCTCCTACAATGAGCAGTTCTTC. Translated: CASSPGESSYNEQFF.